These 13 T cell receptor beta chains came from one sample sequenced in a study of blood T cell repertoires in COVID-19. The assay was immunoSEQ multiplex PCR, and TCRdb's table has in-frame clones only and misses some. The sample records around 330,000 clones, 75% to 90% being singletons. Sequenced: PBMCs or T cells enriched from blood (not recorded which). The receptor set was obtained from a woman in her 30s who had been exposed to COVID-19.

V gene TRBV23-1 combines with J gene TRBJ2-7; the D is unclear. TRBV23-1 is sorted into the ORF group, with uncertain function. There are 12 residues in the CDR3. Deletions cut 3 bases from V and 3 bases from J, with 6 bases between. This chain's CDR3 is CASSHQDYEQYF. The CDR3 nucleotides read TGCGCCAGCAGTCACCAGGACTACGAGCAGTACTTC.

The V call is TRBV30, the J call TRBJ1-2, with TRBD1 matching 7 bases. Germline V gene lookup returns CDR1 GTSNPN and CDR2 SVGIG (reference sequence). The CDR3 is 16 residues long. The V and J ends lost 2 bases and 3 bases, in that order; junction bases with no gene match: 12. The chain's CDR3 is CAWSRTDREGYYGYTF. In nucleotides, the CDR3 is TGTGCCTGGAGTCGAACAGACAGGGAAGGGTACTATGGCTACACCTTC.

The gene calls are TRBV4-1 and TRBJ2-7, with 7 bases identical to TRBD1. The ends lost 4 bases at V and 3 bases at J; junction bases unmatched: 12. The CDR3 is made up of 16 amino acids. CDR1 MGHRA and CDR2 YSYEKL come from the germline V gene. The CDR3 is CASSRARTGPLYEQYF. Here the CDR3 DNA reads TGCGCCAGCAGCCGAGCGCGGACAGGACCTCTCTACGAGCAGTACTTC.

CDR3 sequence (DNA): TGCGCCAGCAGCCAAGCTCTTGGAGCGGACTCCAATGAGCAGTTCTTC. Translated: CASSQALGADSNEQFF. The rearrangement joins TRBV4-1 to TRBJ2-1, with D perhaps TRBD2 (5 bases). With 1 base removed from V and 6 bases from J, the gap between germline ends came to 16 bases. This CDR3 is built from 16 residues. CDR1 and CDR2 from the germline V gene are MGHRA and YSYEKL.

The chain employs TRBV29-1 and TRBJ2-2; TRBD1 might be the D (5 bases). There are 15 residues in the CDR3. Trimming shortened V by 4 bases and J by 6 bases, and 18 bases separated the two germline ends. Per germline, CDR1 SQVTM and CDR2 ANQGSEA. CDR3 amino acids: CSVGGLTVGSGELFF. CDR3 nucleotide sequence: TGCAGCGTTGGGGGCTTGACTGTTGGTTCCGGGGAGCTGTTTTTT.

The J gene is TRBJ2-3, the V gene TRBV9; tentative D call: TRBD2 (6 bases). Trimming took off 2 bases at V and 3 bases at J, with 16 bases between the two ends. This CDR3 contains 16 residues. Germline CDR1 reads SGDLS; CDR2 reads YYNGEE. The CDR3 nucleotides read TGTGCCAGCAGCGTCGGTGTGCGGGGCAGGACAGATACGCAGTATTTT. Translating it yields CASSVGVRGRTDTQYF.

The chain links TRBV24-1 to TRBJ2-3; TRBD2 matches at 7 bases. The CDR3 is 16 residues long. The V gene's germline CDR1 is KGHDR and CDR2 SFDVKD. The V and J ends lost 4 bases and 0 bases, in that order; junction bases with no gene match: 6. The CDR3 is CATSDGTTISTDTQYF. CDR3 nucleotides: TGTGCCACCAGTGACGGGACTACCATAAGCACAGATACGCAGTATTTT.

This chain connects TRBV27 to TRBJ2-5; 12 bases are shared with TRBD2. CDR3 size: 15 residues. Germline V gene lookup returns CDR1 MNHEY and CDR2 SMNVEV (reference sequence). Germline trimming cut 7 bases from V and 7 bases from J; bases unmatched to any gene: 10. The CDR3 loop is CASTSLAGGLGTQYF. The CDR3 DNA sequence: TGTGCCAGCACCAGTCTAGCGGGGGGGCTGGGGACCCAGTACTTC.

Only one count was recorded for this clone. The chain is built from TRBV19 and TRBJ2-4; TRBD2 matches at 14 bases. Per germline, CDR1 LNHDA and CDR2 SQIVND (reference sequence). The CDR3 loop spans 21 amino acids. V trimming: 0 bases; J trimming: 0 bases; junction bases outside the gene matches: 10. In DNA, the CDR3 is TGTGCCAGTAGTATAGATCTATTTGGACTAGCGGGAGGCGGAGCCAAAAACATTCAGTACTTC. Its protein is CASSIDLFGLAGGGAKNIQYF.

J is TRBJ1-3 and V is TRBV9; D not certain. Germline V CDR1 and CDR2: SGDLS, YYNGEE. The CDR3 sequence is 14 residues long. Trimming removed 0 bases at V and 6 bases at J, with 10 bases between. CDR3 region: CASSVGQNLNTIYF. The CDR3 DNA sequence: TGTGCCAGCAGCGTAGGTCAGAATCTAAACACCATATATTTT.

The genes are TRBV3-1 (or the pseudogene TRBV3-2) and TRBJ2-1, with 9 positions matching TRBD2. After removal of 0 bases from V and 6 bases from J, the junction contained 3 bases not matched to a gene. This CDR3 region has 15 residues. From germline, CDR1 is LGHDT and CDR2 YNNKEL (reference sequence). CDR3 bases: TGTGCCAGCAGCCAAGATAGCGGGAGAAGCAATGAGCAGTTCTTC. This encodes CASSQDSGRSNEQFF.

The gene calls are TRBV6-2 or TRBV6-3 and TRBJ1-1; 8 nucleotides line up with TRBD1. Germline CDR1 reads MNHEY; CDR2 reads SVGEGT. Trimming removed 2 bases from V and 1 base from J; junction bases left unmatched: 6. The CDR3 contains 16 residues. The CDR3 protein is CASSYTTGTGNTEAFF. In DNA, the CDR3 is TGTGCCAGCAGTTACACGACCGGGACAGGGAACACTGAAGCTTTCTTT.

The rearrangement joins TRBV2 to TRBJ1-2; D is unresolved. CDR1 is SNHLY and CDR2 is FYNNEI in the germline V gene. V dropped 5 bases and J dropped 5 bases, with 9 bases sitting between them. The CDR3 loop spans 12 amino acids. The CDR3 loop reads CASSPVEYGYTF. DNA of the CDR3: TGTGCCAGCAGTCCGGTCGAGTATGGCTACACCTTC.